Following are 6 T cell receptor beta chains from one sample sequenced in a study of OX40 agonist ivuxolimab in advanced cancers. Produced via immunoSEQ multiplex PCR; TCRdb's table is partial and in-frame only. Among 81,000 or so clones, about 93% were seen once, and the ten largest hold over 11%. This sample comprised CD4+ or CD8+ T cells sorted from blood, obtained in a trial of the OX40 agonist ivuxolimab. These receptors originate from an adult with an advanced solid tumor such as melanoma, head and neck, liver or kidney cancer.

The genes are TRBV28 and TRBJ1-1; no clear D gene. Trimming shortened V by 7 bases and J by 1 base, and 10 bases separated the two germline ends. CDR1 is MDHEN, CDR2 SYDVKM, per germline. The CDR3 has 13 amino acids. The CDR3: CASTSDGNTEAFF. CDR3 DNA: TGTGCCAGCACCTCGGACGGGAACACTGAAGCTTTCTTT.

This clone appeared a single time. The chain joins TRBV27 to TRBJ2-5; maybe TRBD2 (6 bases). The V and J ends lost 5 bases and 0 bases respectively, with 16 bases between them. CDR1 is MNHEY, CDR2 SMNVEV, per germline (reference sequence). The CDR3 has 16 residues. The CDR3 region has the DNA TGTGCCAGCAGTCCGGCGGGGTGGCCGTACCAAGAGACCCAGTACTTC. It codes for CASSPAGWPYQETQYF.

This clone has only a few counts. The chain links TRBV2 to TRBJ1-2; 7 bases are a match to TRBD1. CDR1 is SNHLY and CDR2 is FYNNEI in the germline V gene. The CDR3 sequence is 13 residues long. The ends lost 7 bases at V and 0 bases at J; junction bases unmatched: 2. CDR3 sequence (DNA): TGTGCCAGCATAGGGACAGCTAACTATGGCTACACCTTC. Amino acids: CASIGTANYGYTF.

The CDR3 nucleotides read TGTGCCAGCAGTCCCGGGGACAGGGTGACTGAAGCTTTCTTT. Translation gives CASSPGDRVTEAFF. This chain joins TRBV27 and TRBJ1-1; 9 nucleotides line up with TRBD1. Germline loops: CDR1 MNHEY, CDR2 SMNVEV (reference sequence). The CDR3 is 14 amino acids. V was pared by 5 bases and J by 5 bases, with 6 bases of the junction left unmatched.

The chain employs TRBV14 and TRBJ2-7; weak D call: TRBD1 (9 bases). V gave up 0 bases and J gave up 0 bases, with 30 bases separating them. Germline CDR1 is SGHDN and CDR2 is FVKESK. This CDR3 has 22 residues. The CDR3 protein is CASSQDQTGGKGGRTSSYEQYF. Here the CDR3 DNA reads TGTGCCAGCAGCCAAGATCAAACAGGGGGCAAGGGCGGGAGGACTAGCTCCTACGAGCAGTACTTC.

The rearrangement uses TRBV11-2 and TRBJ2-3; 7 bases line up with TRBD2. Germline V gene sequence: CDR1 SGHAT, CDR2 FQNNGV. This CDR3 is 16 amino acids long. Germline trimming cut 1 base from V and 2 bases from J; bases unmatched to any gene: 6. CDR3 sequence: CASSLVGGIYTDTQYF. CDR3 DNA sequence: TGTGCCAGCAGCTTAGTGGGGGGGATCTACACAGATACGCAGTATTTT. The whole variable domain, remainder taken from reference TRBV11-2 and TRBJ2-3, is EAGVAQSPRYKIIEKRQSVAFWCNPISGHATLYWYQQILGQGPKLLIQFQNNGVVDDSQLPKDRFSAERLKGVDSTLKIQPAKLEDSAVYLCASSLVGGIYTDTQYFGPGTRLTVL.